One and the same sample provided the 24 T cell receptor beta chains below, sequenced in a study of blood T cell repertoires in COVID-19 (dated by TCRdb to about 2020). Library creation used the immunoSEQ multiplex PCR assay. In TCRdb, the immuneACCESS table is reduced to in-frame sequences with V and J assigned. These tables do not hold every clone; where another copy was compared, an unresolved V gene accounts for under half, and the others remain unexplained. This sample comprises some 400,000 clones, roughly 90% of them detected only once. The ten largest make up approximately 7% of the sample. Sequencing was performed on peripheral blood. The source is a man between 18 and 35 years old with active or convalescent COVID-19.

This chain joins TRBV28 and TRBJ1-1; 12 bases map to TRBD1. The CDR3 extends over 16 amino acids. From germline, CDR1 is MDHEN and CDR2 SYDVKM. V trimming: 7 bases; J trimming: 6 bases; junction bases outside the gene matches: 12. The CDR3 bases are TGTGCCAGCACCTTAAGGGGGACAGGGGGCGCCTCTGAAGCTTTCTTT. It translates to CASTLRGTGGASEAFF.

The CDR3 protein is CASSLLIGISDTQYF. CDR3 DNA: TGTGCCAGCAGTTTGCTGATCGGGATCTCAGATACGCAGTATTTT. The rearrangement uses TRBV28 and TRBJ2-3; D is possibly TRBD2 (5 bases). The V gene's germline CDR1 is MDHEN and CDR2 SYDVKM. V was trimmed by 3 bases and J by 4 bases, leaving 14 bases between them. The CDR3 is 15 residues long.

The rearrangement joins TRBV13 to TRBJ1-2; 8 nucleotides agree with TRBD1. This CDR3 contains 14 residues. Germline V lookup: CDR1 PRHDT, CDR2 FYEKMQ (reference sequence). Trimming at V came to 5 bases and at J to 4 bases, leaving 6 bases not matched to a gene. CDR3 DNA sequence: TGTGCCAGCAGCCAGAACAGGGGGACCTATGGCTACACCTTC. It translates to CASSQNRGTYGYTF. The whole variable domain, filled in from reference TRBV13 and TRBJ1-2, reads AAGVIQSPRHLIKEKRETATLKCYPIPRHDTVYWYQQGPGQDPQFLISFYEKMQSDKGSIPDRFSAQQFSDYHSELNMSSLELGDSALYFCASSQNRGTYGYTFGSGTRLTVV.

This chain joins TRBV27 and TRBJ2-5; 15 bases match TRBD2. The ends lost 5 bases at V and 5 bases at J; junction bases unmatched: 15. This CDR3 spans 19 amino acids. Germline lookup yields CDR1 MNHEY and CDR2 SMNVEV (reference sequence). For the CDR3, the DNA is TGTGCCAGCAGTGGACGAGCTTCCGGGACTAGCGGGAGGAGGGAGACCCAGTACTTC. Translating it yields CASSGRASGTSGRRETQYF.

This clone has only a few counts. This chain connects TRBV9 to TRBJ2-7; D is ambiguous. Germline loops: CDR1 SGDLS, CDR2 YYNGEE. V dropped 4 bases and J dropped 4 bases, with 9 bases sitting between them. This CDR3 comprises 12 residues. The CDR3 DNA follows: TGTGCCAGCAGCCCAAACCAGTACGAGCAGTACTTC. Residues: CASSPNQYEQYF.

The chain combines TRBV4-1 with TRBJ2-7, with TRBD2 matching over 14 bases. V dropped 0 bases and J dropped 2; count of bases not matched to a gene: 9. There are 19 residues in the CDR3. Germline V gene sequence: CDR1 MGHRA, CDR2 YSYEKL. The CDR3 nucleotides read TGCGCCAGCAGCCAAGATGGACTAGCGGGAGGTCTTCTCCCCTACGAGCAGTACTTC. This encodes CASSQDGLAGGLLPYEQYF.

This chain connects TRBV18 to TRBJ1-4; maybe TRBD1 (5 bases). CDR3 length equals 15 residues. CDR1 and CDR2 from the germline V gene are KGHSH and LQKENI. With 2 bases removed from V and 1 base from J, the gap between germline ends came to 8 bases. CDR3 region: CASSPNQGTNEKLFF. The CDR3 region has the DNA TGTGCCAGCTCACCAAACCAGGGAACTAATGAAAAACTGTTTTTT.

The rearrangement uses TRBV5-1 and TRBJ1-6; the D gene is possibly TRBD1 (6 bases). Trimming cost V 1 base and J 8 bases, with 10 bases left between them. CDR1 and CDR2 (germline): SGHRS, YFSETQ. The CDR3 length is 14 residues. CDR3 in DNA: TGCGCCAGCAGCTTGCCAGGGGTCGATTCACCCCTCCACTTT. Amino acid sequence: CASSLPGVDSPLHF.

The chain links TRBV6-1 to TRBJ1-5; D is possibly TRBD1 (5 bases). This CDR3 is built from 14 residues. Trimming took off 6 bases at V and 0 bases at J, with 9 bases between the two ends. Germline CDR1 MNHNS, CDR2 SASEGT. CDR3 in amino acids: CASRTTGSNQPQHF. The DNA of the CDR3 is TGTGCCAGCAGGACAACAGGTAGCAATCAGCCCCAGCATTTT.

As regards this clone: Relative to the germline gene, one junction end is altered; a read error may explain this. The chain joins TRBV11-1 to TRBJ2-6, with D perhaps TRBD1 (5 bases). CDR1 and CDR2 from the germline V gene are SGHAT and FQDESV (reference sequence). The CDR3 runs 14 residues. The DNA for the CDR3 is TGTGCCAGCAGCTTGGACCCTGGGGCCAACGTGCTGACTTTC. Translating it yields CASSLDPGANVLTF. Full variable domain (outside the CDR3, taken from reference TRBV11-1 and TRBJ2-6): EAEVAQSPRYKITEKSQAVAFWCDPISGHATLYWYRQILGQGPELLVQFQDESVVDDSQLPKDRFSAERLKGVDSTLKIQPAELGDSAMYLCASSLDPGANVLTFGAGSRLTVL.

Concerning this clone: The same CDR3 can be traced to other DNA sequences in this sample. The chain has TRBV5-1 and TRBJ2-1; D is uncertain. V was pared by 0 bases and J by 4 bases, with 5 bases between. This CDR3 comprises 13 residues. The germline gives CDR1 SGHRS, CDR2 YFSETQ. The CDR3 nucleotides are TGCGCCAGCAGCTTGGCCGTTTACAATGAGCAGTTCTTC. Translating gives CASSLAVYNEQFF. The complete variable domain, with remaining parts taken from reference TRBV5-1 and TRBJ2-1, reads KAGVTQTPRYLIKTRGQQVTLSCSPISGHRSVSWYQQTPGQGLQFLFEYFSETQRNKGNFPGRFSGRQFSNSRSEMNVSTLELGDSALYLCASSLAVYNEQFFGPGTRLTVL.

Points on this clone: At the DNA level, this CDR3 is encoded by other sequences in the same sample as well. As DNA, the CDR3 is TGTGCCAGCAGTTTACGCGGGGGTGGCTACACCTTC. Translated, it gives CASSLRGGGYTF. The rearrangement joins TRBV27 to TRBJ1-2; a weak D match, TRBD1 (5 bases). Germline V gives CDR1 MNHEY, CDR2 SMNVEV (reference sequence). CDR3 length: 12 amino acids. Trimming stripped 2 bases from V and 7 bases from J, with 8 bases between.

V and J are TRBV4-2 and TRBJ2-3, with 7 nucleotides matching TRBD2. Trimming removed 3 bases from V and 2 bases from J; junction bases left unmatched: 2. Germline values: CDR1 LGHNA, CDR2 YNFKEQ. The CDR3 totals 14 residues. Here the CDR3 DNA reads TGTGCCAGCAGCCACGCGGGGGACACAGATACGCAGTATTTT. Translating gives CASSHAGDTDTQYF.

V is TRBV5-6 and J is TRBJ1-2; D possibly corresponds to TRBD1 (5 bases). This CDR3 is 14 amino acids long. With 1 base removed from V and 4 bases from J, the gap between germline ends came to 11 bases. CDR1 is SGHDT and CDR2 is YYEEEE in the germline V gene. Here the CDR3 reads CASSLNRLSYGYTF. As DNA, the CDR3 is TGTGCCAGCAGCTTGAACAGGCTCTCCTATGGCTACACCTTC.

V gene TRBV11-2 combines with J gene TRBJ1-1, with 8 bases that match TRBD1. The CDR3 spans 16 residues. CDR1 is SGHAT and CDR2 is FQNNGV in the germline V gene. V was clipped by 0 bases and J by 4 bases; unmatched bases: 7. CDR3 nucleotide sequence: TGTGCCAGCAGCTTAGATTTGTGGACAGGGTTCACTGAAGCTTTCTTT. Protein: CASSLDLWTGFTEAFF.

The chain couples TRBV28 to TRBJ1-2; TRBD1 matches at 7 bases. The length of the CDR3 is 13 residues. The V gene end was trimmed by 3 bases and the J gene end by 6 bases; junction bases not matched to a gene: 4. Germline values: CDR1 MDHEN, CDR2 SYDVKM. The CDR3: CASSLTGMDGYTF. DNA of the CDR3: TGTGCCAGCAGTTTGACAGGGATGGATGGCTACACCTTC.

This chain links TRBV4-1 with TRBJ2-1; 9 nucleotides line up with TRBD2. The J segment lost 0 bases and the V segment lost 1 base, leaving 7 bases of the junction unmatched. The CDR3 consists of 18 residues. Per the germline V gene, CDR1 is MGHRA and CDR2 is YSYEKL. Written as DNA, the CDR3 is TGCGCCAGCAGCCAAGGAGTCGATAGCGGGAGCTCCTACAATGAGCAGTTCTTC. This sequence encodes CASSQGVDSGSSYNEQFF.

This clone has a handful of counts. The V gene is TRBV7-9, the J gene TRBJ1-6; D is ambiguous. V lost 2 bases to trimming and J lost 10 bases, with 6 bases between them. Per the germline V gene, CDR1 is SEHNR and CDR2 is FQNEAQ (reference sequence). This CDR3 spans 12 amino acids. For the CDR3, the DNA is TGTGCCAGCAGCTTACAGGAATCACCCCTCCACTTT. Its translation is CASSLQESPLHF.

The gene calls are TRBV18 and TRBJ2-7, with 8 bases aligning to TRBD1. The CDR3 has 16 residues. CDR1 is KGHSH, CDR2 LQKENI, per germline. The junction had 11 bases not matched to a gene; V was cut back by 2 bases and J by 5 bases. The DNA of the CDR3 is TGTGCCAGCTCACCAGGACTTGCGGACAGGGTGGACGAGCAGTACTTC. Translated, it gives CASSPGLADRVDEQYF.

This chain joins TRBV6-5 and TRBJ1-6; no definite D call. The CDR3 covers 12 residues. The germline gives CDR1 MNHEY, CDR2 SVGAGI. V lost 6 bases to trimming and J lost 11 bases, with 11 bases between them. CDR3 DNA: TGTGCCAGCAGAGCCCCCCTTCCACCCCTCCACTTT. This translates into CASRAPLPPLHF.

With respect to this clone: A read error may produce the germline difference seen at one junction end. The CDR3 is CTSSVAMYSGETQYF. CDR3 bases: TGTACCAGCAGCGTAGCTATGTACAGTGGGGAGACCCAGTACTTC. This rearrangement joins TRBV9 to TRBJ2-5; D unresolved. CDR3 length: 15 residues. Looked up from germline, CDR1 is SGDLS and CDR2 is YYNGEE.

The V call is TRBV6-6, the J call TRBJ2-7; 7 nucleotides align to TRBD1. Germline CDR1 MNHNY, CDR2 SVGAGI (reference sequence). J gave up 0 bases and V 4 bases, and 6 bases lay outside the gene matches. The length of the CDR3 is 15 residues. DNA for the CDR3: TGTGCCAGCAGTTCTCCGGGACAGAGCTCCTACGAGCAGTACTTC. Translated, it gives CASSSPGQSSYEQYF.

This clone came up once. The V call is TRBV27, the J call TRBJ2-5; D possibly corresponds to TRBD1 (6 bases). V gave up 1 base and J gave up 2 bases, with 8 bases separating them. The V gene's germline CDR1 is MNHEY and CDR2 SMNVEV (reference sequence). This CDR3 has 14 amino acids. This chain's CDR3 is CASSLWQGQETQYF. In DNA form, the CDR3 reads TGTGCCAGCAGTTTATGGCAGGGGCAAGAGACCCAGTACTTC.

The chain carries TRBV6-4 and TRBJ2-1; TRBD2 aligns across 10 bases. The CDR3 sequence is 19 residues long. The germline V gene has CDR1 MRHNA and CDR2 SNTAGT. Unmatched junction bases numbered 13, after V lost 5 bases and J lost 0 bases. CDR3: CASSPQALASGGSYNEQFF. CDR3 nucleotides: TGTGCCAGCAGTCCGCAGGCTTTGGCTAGCGGGGGCTCCTACAATGAGCAGTTCTTC.